This T cell receptor (beta chain) was obtained from a study of shared clonotypes between healthy human individuals (dated by TCRdb to the early 2020s). In terms of the full investigation: Three men and two women, aged 18 to 49 years, made up the cohort. Per donor, three plates each were used for CD4 naive and CD4 memory, two for CD8 naive, and one for CD8 memory. Blood TCR repertoires of a handful of healthy adults were deeply sequenced to estimate repertoire size and the extent of clonotype sharing between individuals. To increase sequencing depth and limit assay-specific biases, different laboratories used diverse techniques to prepare libraries and sequence TCR repertoires. Between about 0.9 and 10 billion PBMCs per donor were obtained by leukapheresis.

Findings and caveats that apply to the study as a whole: Based on pairwise subsampling, the degree of clonotype sharing among donors was expected to be affected by sequencing depth. Higher generation probabilities were observed for clonotypes shared by all four sorted-subset donors than for non-shared clonotypes. Sampling was limited to blood, and TCR repertoires in tissue likely differ from TCR repertoires in blood. Naive subsets generally had larger estimated clonotype richness than memory subsets did. The small number of donors limited the genetic and exposure-history diversity represented. Around 5.4% of naive CD4, 3.5% of naive CD8, about 2.1% of memory CD4, and 0.4% of memory CD8 clonotypes were shared across several donors. Incomplete sequencing was indicated by rarefaction of sorted-subset datasets, despite the large sequencing depth.

The CDR3 measures 13 amino acids from cysteine to phenylalanine. Just CDR3 DNA is preserved here, 39 bases in frame from base 1. The V end loses 0 bases and the J end loses 4 bases, and a stretch of 8 bases separates them. As encoded in the germline V gene (reference sequence), CDR1 is GTSNPN while CDR2 is SVGIG. Using the deep immunoSEQ assay, multiplex PCR amplified TCR CDR3 regions from genomic DNA. Extracted genomic DNA from each cell subset was distributed evenly across all wells of several immunoSEQ 96-well plates, and each plate was treated as a replicate. For sorted subsets, each replicate PCR was loaded with 150 to 250 ng genomic DNA, equivalent to about 30,000 T cell genomes. The purified libraries were quantified using a Qubit 3.0 fluorometer, sized with a Bioanalyzer 2100, and then quantified again using the KAPA Library Quantification kit. A separate single-read 150-cycle Illumina NextSeq 550 flow cell was used to sequence each immunoSEQ 96-well plate. On the study's bioinformatics: The immunoSEQ output contained only junctional sequences without quality scores, so filtering could not match that applied to full-length reads. To assign V/J genes and CDR3, sequences were annotated against IMGT germline references using PyIR, a Python wrapper for IgBLAST v1.9. Reads were filtered out if the reads had weak V/J assignments (E-value above 1e-6), no CDR3, stop codons, out-of-frame junctions, or ambiguous translated residues. V3J clonotypes were defined by identical inferred V gene, J gene, and CDR3 amino acid sequence. Percentage overlap between repertoires was calculated by dividing the number of shared unique clonotypes by the size of the smaller repertoire. Three approaches were used to assess repertoire richness: RTK rarefaction, the Chao1 estimator, and Recon v2.1 estimates of unobserved clonotypes. Generation probabilities for all TCRbeta clonotypes obtained by the gDNA method from a few donors were computed using OLGA. TCRdb stores this immuneACCESS table with in-frame sequences only. Part of the clones is absent; in the studies checked, under half of the shortfall reflects unresolved V genes, and no reason is known for the rest. V, J and clone size reflect that table, while D and trimming were determined from the DNA. This sample lists roughly 1,100,000 clones; about 77% were detected once. The ten largest make up about 1.5% of the sample.

This clone was counted at least ten times. The antigen this receptor binds is unknown. The sample holds no much larger clone one base away, and base qualities are not on file. The donors were healthy, HIV-negative adults with no recently reported acute infections or vaccinations. Every donor was a Caucasian adult living in Nashville, Tennessee, USA. CD4+ T cells were enriched through magnetic negative selection, after which naive cells were positively selected on CD45RA and the remaining negative fraction served as the memory subset. Blood was obtained by leukapheresis, after which PBMCs were separated by Ficoll-Histopaque density gradient centrifugation and cryopreserved in liquid nitrogen vapor phase. Analytical flow cytometry was used to check the purity and quantity of every magnetically sorted T cell population. Genomic DNA was isolated from every sorted fraction and measured by UV absorbance on a Nanodrop 2000c.

This sequence was found in a man aged 18 to 30 in good health. Sequencing was performed on memory CD4+ T cells sorted from blood. What this sample's cell subset or site label stands for: CD45RA-negative fraction. Here the chain combines TRBV30 and TRBJ2-3; the D gene is unclear. The CDR3 reads as follows: CAWSVGTPDTQYF. The bases read TGTGCCTGGAGTGTTGGAACCCCAGATACGCAGTATTTT. Supplemented by the reference TRBV30 and TRBJ2-3 proteins around the CDR3, the complete variable domain is SQTIHQWPATLVQPVGSPLSLECTVEGTSNPNLYWYRQAAGRGLQLLFYSVGIGQISSEVPQNLSASRPQDRQFILSSKKLLLSDSGFYLCAWSVGTPDTQYFGPGTRLTVL.